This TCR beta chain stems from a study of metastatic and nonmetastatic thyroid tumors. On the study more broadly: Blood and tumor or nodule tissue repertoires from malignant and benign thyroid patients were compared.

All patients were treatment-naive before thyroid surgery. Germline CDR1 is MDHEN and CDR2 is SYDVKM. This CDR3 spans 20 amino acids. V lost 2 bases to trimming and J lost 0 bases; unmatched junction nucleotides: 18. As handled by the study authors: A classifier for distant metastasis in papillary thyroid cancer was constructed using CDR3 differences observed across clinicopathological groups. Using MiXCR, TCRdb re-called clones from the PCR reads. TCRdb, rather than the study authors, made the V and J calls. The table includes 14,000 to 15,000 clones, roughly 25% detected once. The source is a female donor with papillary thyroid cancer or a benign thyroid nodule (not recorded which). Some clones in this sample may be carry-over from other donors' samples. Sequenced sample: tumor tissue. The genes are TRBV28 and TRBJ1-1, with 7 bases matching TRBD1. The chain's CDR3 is CASSLSSAWDSYYMNTEAFF. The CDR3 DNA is TGTGCCAGCAGTTTAAGCTCTGCGTGGGACAGTTATTATATGAACACTGAAGCTTTCTTT. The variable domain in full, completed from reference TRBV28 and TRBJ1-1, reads DVKVTQSSRYLVKRTGEKVFLECVQDMDHENMFWYRQDPGLGLRLIYFSYDVKMKEKGDIPEGYSVSREKKERFSLILESASTNQTSMYLCASSLSSAWDSYYMNTEAFFGQGTRLTVV.